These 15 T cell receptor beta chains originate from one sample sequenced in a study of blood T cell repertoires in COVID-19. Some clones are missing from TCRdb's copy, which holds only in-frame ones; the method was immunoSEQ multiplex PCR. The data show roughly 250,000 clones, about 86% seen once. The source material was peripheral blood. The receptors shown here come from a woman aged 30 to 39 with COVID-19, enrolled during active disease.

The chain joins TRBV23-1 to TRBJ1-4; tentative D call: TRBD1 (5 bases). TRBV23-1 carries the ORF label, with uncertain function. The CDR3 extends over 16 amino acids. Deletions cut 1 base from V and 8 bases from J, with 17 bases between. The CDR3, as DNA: TGCGCCAGCAGTCAATGGGGAGGTCTCGAGGGGGAAAAACTGTTTTTT. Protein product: CASSQWGGLEGEKLFF.

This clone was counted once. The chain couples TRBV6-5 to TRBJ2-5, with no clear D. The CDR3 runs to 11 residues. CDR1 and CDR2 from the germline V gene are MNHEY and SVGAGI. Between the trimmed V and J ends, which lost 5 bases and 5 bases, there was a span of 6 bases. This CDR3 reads CASSLSETQYF. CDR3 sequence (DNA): TGTGCCAGCAGTCTATCGGAGACCCAGTACTTC.

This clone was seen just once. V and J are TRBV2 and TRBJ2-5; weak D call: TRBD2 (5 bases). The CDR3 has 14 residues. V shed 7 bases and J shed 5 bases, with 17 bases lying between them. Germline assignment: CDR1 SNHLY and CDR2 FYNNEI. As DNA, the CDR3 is TGTGCCAGCATCAAGGAGGCGGGTCGGGAGACCCAGTACTTC. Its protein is CASIKEAGRETQYF.

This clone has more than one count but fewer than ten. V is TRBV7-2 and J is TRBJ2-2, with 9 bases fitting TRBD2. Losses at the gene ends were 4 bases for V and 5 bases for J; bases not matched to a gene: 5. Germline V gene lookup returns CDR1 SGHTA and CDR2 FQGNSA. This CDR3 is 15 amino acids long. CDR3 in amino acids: CASSSGLARTGELFF. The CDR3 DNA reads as TGTGCCAGCAGCTCAGGACTAGCGAGGACCGGGGAGCTGTTTTTT. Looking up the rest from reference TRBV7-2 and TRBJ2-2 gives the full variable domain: GAGVSQSPSNKVTEKGKDVELRCDPISGHTALYWYRQSLGQGLEFLIYFQGNSAPDKSGLPSDRFSAERTGGSVSTLTIQRTQQEDSAVYLCASSSGLARTGELFFGEGSRLTVL.

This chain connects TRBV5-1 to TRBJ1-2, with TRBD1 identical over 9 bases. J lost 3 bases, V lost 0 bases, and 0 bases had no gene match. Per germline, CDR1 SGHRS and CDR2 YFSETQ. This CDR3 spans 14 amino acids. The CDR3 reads CASSLGDRDYGYTF. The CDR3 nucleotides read TGCGCCAGCAGCTTGGGGGACAGGGACTATGGCTACACCTTC.

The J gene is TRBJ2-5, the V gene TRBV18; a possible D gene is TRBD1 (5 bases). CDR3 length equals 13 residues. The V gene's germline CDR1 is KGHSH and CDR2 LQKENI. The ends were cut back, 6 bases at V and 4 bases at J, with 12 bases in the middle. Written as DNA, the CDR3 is TGTGCCAGCTCCACAGGTTTGGGAGAGACCCAGTACTTC. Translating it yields CASSTGLGETQYF.

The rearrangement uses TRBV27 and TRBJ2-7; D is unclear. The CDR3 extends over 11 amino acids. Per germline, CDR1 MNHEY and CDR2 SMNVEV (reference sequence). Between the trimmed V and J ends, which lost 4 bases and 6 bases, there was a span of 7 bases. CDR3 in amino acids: CASSWSGEQYF. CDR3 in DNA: TGTGCCAGCAGTTGGAGTGGCGAGCAGTACTTC.

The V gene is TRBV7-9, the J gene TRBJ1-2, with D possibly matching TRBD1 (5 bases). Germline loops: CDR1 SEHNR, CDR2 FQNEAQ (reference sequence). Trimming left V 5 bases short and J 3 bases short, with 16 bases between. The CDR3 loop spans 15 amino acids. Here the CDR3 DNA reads TGTGCCAGCAGCCGAGGCGGGGCGGTTGACTATGGCTACACCTTC. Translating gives CASSRGGAVDYGYTF.

CDR3 DNA sequence: TGCGCCGGAGCACCGTCTCCGGACAGGAGCTCCTACGAGCAGTACTTC. Translated: CAGAPSPDRSSYEQYF. The V call is TRBV5-1, the J call TRBJ2-7; TRBD1 matches at 7 bases. The trim removed 10 bases at V and 0 bases at J, leaving 16 bases unmatched. CDR3 length: 16 amino acids. Germline lookup yields CDR1 SGHRS and CDR2 YFSETQ.

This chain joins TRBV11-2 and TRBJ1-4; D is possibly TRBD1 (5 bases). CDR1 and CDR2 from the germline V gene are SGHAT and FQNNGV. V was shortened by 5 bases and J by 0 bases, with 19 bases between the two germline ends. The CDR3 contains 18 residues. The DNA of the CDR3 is TGTGCCAGCAGCCACCCCCGGGTGGGGGGGACAACTAATGAAAAACTGTTTTTT. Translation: CASSHPRVGGTTNEKLFF.

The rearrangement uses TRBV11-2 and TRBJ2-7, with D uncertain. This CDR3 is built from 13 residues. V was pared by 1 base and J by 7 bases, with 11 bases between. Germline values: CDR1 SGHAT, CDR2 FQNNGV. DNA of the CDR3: TGTGCCAGCAGCTTAGTGGCAACCTCGGAGCAGTACTTC. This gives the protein CASSLVATSEQYF.

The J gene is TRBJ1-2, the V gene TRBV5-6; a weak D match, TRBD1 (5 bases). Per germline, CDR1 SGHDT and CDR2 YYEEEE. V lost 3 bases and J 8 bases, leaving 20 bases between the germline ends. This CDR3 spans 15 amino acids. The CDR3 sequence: CASSWDGGIPGGYTF. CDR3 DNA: TGTGCCAGCAGCTGGGACGGAGGGATTCCCGGGGGCTACACCTTC.

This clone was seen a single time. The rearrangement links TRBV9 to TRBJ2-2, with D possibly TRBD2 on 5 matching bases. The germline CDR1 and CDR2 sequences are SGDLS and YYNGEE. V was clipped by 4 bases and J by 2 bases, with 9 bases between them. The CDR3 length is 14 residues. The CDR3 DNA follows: TGTGCCAGCAGCCAGAGGGTAAACACCGGGGAGCTGTTTTTT. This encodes CASSQRVNTGELFF.

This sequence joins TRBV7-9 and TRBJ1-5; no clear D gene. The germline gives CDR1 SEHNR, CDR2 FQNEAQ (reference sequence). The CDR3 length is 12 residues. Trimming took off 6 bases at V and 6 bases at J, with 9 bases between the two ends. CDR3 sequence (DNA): TGTGCCAGCAGTAGCGGCGGTCAGCCCCAGCATTTT. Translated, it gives CASSSGGQPQHF.

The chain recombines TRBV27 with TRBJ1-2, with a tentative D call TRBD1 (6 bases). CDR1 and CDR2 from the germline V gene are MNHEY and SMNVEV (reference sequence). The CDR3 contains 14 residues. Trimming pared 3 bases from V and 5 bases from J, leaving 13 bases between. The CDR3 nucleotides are TGTGCCAGCAGTTTTACAGGGAACTCATATGGCTACACCTTC. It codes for CASSFTGNSYGYTF.